The 27 T cell receptor beta chains below all came from one sample that was sequenced in a study of blood T cell repertoires in COVID-19. The data were produced by immunoSEQ multiplex PCR, yet TCRdb's version contains in-frame clones alone and is incomplete. The sample records just under 65,000 clones, around 80% being singletons. The source material was peripheral blood. The origin of the receptors is a man aged 60 to 69 with COVID-19, enrolled during active disease.

V gene TRBV9 combines with J gene TRBJ1-2; no definite D call. CDR3 length equals 16 residues. CDR1 SGDLS and CDR2 YYNGEE come from the germline V gene. Trimming took 0 bases from V and 5 from J, leaving 17 bases between them. The CDR3 is CASSVVHGPHPYGYTF. In nucleotides, the CDR3 is TGTGCCAGCAGCGTAGTACATGGTCCCCATCCATATGGCTACACCTTC.

Here the CDR3 reads CASSSGSQETQYF. CDR3 nucleotide sequence: TGTGCCAGTAGCTCGGGGAGCCAAGAGACCCAGTACTTC. This chain connects TRBV19 to TRBJ2-5; D is possibly TRBD2 (5 bases). CDR1 is LNHDA and CDR2 is SQIVND in the germline V gene (reference sequence). The CDR3 sequence is 13 residues long. V was pared by 6 bases and J by 1 base, with 9 bases between.

The CDR3 nucleotides read TGCGCCAGCAGCCTTGGGACTGCCGGGGGCACAGATACGCAGTATTTT. Protein sequence: CASSLGTAGGTDTQYF. The chain recombines TRBV5-1 with TRBJ2-3, with a possible D match to TRBD2 (6 bases). Trimming took 4 bases from V and 1 from J, leaving 16 bases between them. CDR3 length: 16 amino acids. The germline gives CDR1 SGHRS, CDR2 YFSETQ.

The V and J genes are TRBV19 and TRBJ1-6; the match to TRBD1 covers 7 bases. V lost 1 base, J lost 8 bases, and 5 bases stayed unmatched. The CDR3 runs to 15 residues. Germline assignment: CDR1 LNHDA and CDR2 SQIVND (reference sequence). CDR3 sequence reads: CASSIGAGGYSPLHF. The CDR3 bases are TGTGCCAGTAGTATAGGTGCAGGGGGGTATTCACCCCTCCACTTT.

The chain combines TRBV30 with TRBJ2-3, with a possible D match to TRBD2 (5 bases). The CDR3 consists of 13 residues. The V end lost 5 bases, the J end lost 0 bases, and 9 bases lay between the germline ends. Germline CDR1 and CDR2: GTSNPN and SVGIG (reference sequence). DNA for the CDR3: TGTGCCTGGTCCGGGATCAGCACAGATACGCAGTATTTT. It is translated as CAWSGISTDTQYF.

This clone has more than one count but fewer than ten. V usage is TRBV6-5 and J usage is TRBJ1-1, with D possibly matching TRBD1 (5 bases). The germline V gene encodes CDR1 MNHEY and CDR2 SVGAGI. Trimming took off 4 bases at V and 10 bases at J, with 16 bases between the two ends. The CDR3 extends over 13 amino acids. CDR3 DNA sequence: TGTGCCAGCAGTTCGGGGGGTAGGTTGGCAGCTTTCTTT. As protein: CASSSGGRLAAFF.

The rearrangement joins TRBV6-6 to TRBJ2-2, with 7 bases matching TRBD1. The CDR3 runs 14 residues. V trimming: 2 bases; J trimming: 5 bases; junction bases outside the gene matches: 2. In germline, CDR1 is MNHNY, CDR2 SVGAGI (reference sequence). As DNA, the CDR3 is TGTGCCAGCAGTTACATCAGGGGGACCGGGGAGCTGTTTTTT. Translation gives CASSYIRGTGELFF.

This clone was counted a single time. V is TRBV6-1 and J is TRBJ2-3, with a weak D call TRBD1 (5 bases). The V end lost 2 bases, the J end lost 3 bases, and 15 bases lay between the germline ends. CDR3 size: 16 residues. CDR1 is MNHNS, CDR2 SASEGT, per germline. CDR3 loop: CASSETVRGPTDTQYF. In DNA, the CDR3 is TGTGCCAGCAGTGAAACGGTAAGGGGTCCTACAGATACGCAGTATTTT.

The chain combines TRBV21-1 with TRBJ2-2; TRBD1, as called in the table, went unchecked against the DNA. TRBV21-1 is described as a pseudogene. The CDR3 covers 18 residues. CDR3 sequence reads: CASSKEGGSQGKAGELFF. For the CDR3, the DNA is TGTGCCAGCAGCAAAGAGGGTGGGTCACAGGGGAAAGCCGGGGAGCTGTTTTTT.

This clone was found once. The chain links TRBV2 to TRBJ2-5; TRBD2 matches 12 bases. The CDR3 is made up of 16 amino acids. V lost 3 bases, J lost 4 bases, and 6 bases stayed unmatched. Germline assignment: CDR1 SNHLY and CDR2 FYNNEI. The CDR3 protein is CASSDASTSGRETQYF. The CDR3 coding sequence is TGTGCCAGCAGTGATGCTTCGACTAGCGGGAGAGAGACCCAGTACTTC.

The rearrangement uses TRBV4-1 and TRBJ2-7, with 9 bases matching TRBD2. CDR1 MGHRA and CDR2 YSYEKL come from the germline V gene. CDR3 length equals 15 residues. The ends lost 4 bases at V and 3 bases at J; junction bases unmatched: 7. CDR3 amino acids: CASSLLAGLNYEQYF. The CDR3 DNA is TGCGCCAGCAGCCTTCTAGCGGGATTGAACTACGAGCAGTACTTC.

This clone was observed once. The rearrangement joins TRBV11-2 to TRBJ1-5; D uncertain. This CDR3 has 14 amino acids. Germline assignment: CDR1 SGHAT and CDR2 FQNNGV. The V end lost 5 bases, the J end lost 2 bases, and 10 bases lay between the germline ends. The CDR3 DNA reads as TGTGCCAGCAGCCTATCTAACGGCAATCAGCCCCAGCATTTT. Its protein is CASSLSNGNQPQHF.

This clone was seen a single time. V and J are TRBV27 and TRBJ2-7; tentative D call: TRBD2 (5 bases). Trimming stripped 5 bases from V and 0 bases from J, with 14 bases between. CDR3 length: 15 residues. Germline loops: CDR1 MNHEY, CDR2 SMNVEV (reference sequence). CDR3: CASSPPGGTSYEQYF. CDR3 DNA: TGTGCCAGCAGTCCCCCTGGAGGCACCTCCTACGAGCAGTACTTC.

The chain joins TRBV19 to TRBJ2-5, with D perhaps TRBD1 (5 bases). CDR1 LNHDA and CDR2 SQIVND come from the germline V gene (reference sequence). CDR3 size: 13 residues. The germline V and J ends were trimmed by 1 base and 3 bases, with 6 bases remaining between them. The CDR3 sequence is CASSIGQKETQYF. CDR3 sequence (DNA): TGTGCCAGTAGTATAGGACAGAAAGAGACCCAGTACTTC.

The genes are TRBV5-1 and TRBJ1-2; 9 positions agree with TRBD1. The CDR3 extends over 14 amino acids. J was trimmed by 8 bases and V by 0 bases; bases with no gene match: 5. The germline V gene encodes CDR1 SGHRS and CDR2 YFSETQ. The DNA of the CDR3 is TGCGCCAGCAGCTTGGGAGGACAGGGGAGAGGCTACACCTTC. It encodes CASSLGGQGRGYTF.

This chain connects TRBV5-5 to TRBJ1-1; D may be TRBD1 (5 bases). V was pared by 6 bases and J by 1 base, with 10 bases between. CDR1 and CDR2 (germline): SGHKS, YYEKEE (reference sequence). This CDR3 has 13 amino acids. This chain's CDR3 is CASMGDSNTEAFF. The CDR3 DNA sequence: TGTGCCAGCATGGGGGACTCGAACACTGAAGCTTTCTTT.

In this sample, this clone turned up a few times. The V call is TRBV30, the J call TRBJ1-1; 10 nucleotides agree with TRBD1. Germline CDR1 GTSNPN, CDR2 SVGIG (reference sequence). V dropped 4 bases and J dropped 6; count of bases not matched to a gene: 5. The CDR3 covers 13 residues. In nucleotides, the CDR3 is TGTGCCTGGAAGGACAGGGGGTCCCCTGAAGCTTTCTTT. This translates into CAWKDRGSPEAFF.

The count of this clone is one. This chain links TRBV19 with TRBJ2-1, with a weak D call TRBD2 (6 bases). There are 14 residues in the CDR3. Germline values: CDR1 LNHDA, CDR2 SQIVND (reference sequence). V shed 10 bases and J shed 0 bases, with 13 bases lying between them. CDR3 bases: TGTGCCACTAATGTCGGGAGCTCCTACAATGAGCAGTTCTTC. Residues: CATNVGSSYNEQFF. The full variable domain, rest sourced from reference TRBV19 and TRBJ2-1, is DGGITQSPKYLFRKEGQNVTLSCEQNLNHDAMYWYRQDPGQGLRLIYYSQIVNDFQKGDIAEGYSVSREKKESFPLTVTSAQKNPTAFYLCATNVGSSYNEQFFGPGTRLTVL.

The chain carries TRBV4-1 and TRBJ2-3; D is possibly TRBD2 (5 bases). The V end lost 7 bases, the J end lost 0 bases, and 17 bases lay between the germline ends. Looked up from germline, CDR1 is MGHRA and CDR2 is YSYEKL. This CDR3 contains 16 residues. The CDR3 protein is CASTSQSGVSTDTQYF. The CDR3 DNA sequence: TGCGCCAGCACCTCCCAGAGCGGCGTAAGCACAGATACGCAGTATTTT.

This chain uses TRBV10-3 with TRBJ1-1; D might be TRBD1 (5 bases). Trimming took off 3 bases at V and 7 bases at J, with 15 bases between the two ends. The CDR3 sequence is 14 residues long. CDR1 is ENHRY, CDR2 SYGVKD, per germline. The CDR3 nucleotides read TGTGCCATCAGTGAAACGGTGCAGGGCAATGAAGCTTTCTTT. It codes for CAISETVQGNEAFF.

In this sample, this clone turned up once. This rearrangement joins TRBV6-5 to TRBJ1-4; perhaps TRBD1 as D (5 bases). V was pared by 5 bases and J by 7 bases, with 14 bases between. CDR1 is MNHEY, CDR2 SVGAGI, per germline. This CDR3 has 14 residues. The CDR3 nucleotides are TGTGCCAGCAGTAGGGGACTGACCGTTGAAAAACTGTTTTTT. Translated: CASSRGLTVEKLFF.

This chain links TRBV5-1 with TRBJ1-2, with TRBD1 matching over 7 bases. The trim removed 0 bases at V and 8 bases at J, leaving 7 bases unmatched. CDR1 is SGHRS, CDR2 YFSETQ, per germline. The CDR3 loop spans 14 amino acids. The chain's CDR3 is CASSLEGALMGYTF. Here the CDR3 DNA reads TGCGCCAGCAGCTTGGAGGGGGCCCTGATGGGCTACACCTTC.

This sequence joins TRBV5-1 and TRBJ1-6; D is uncertain. Germline values: CDR1 SGHRS, CDR2 YFSETQ. The V end lost 1 base, the J end lost 8 bases, and 7 bases lay between the germline ends. The CDR3 extends over 13 amino acids. CDR3 in DNA: TGCGCCAGCAGCTTGAGGACTGATTCACCCCTCCACTTT. Translated, it gives CASSLRTDSPLHF.

The chain employs TRBV28 and TRBJ1-2; TRBD1 aligns across 7 bases. CDR3 length: 13 residues. CDR1 MDHEN and CDR2 SYDVKM come from the germline V gene. V lost 6 bases and J lost 4; bases outside the gene matches: 5. CDR3 in DNA: TGTGCCAGCAGAACAGGGGTAGGCTATGGCTACACCTTC. It codes for CASRTGVGYGYTF.

This rearrangement joins TRBV12-3 or TRBV12-4 to TRBJ2-1; no firm D call. V gave up 4 bases and J gave up 6 bases, with 4 bases separating them. This CDR3 contains 11 residues. CDR3 loop: CASSSTNEQFF. The DNA of the CDR3 is TGTGCCAGCAGTTCTACCAATGAGCAGTTCTTC.

This clone was observed a handful of times. CDR3 amino acids: CASSQRGNSNQPQHF. Here the CDR3 DNA reads TGTGCCAGCAGCCAAAGAGGGAATAGCAATCAGCCCCAGCATTTT. This rearrangement joins TRBV4-2 to TRBJ1-5; the D is unclear. The CDR3 runs to 15 residues. Looked up from germline, CDR1 is LGHNA and CDR2 is YNFKEQ. V lost 2 bases, J lost 0 bases, and 8 bases lay in between.

The V call is TRBV30, the J call TRBJ1-4; D gene uncertain. The ends were cut back, 6 bases at V and 4 bases at J, with 12 bases in the middle. The V gene's germline CDR1 is GTSNPN and CDR2 SVGIG (reference sequence). The CDR3 has 13 amino acids. The CDR3 nucleotides read TGTGCCTGCCTAGAACTCCTTAATGAAAAACTGTTTTTT. Its translation: CACLELLNEKLFF.